This is a list of T cell receptor beta chains from one sample in a study of graft-versus-host responses after intestinal transplantation. Profiled with immunoSEQ multiplex PCR; TCRdb holds only in-frame clones, not every one. The table includes 130,000 to 150,000 clones, around 90% detected once. Which antigens these TCRs recognize remains unknown. The specimen comprised unstimulated CD4+ T cells sorted from spleen or lymph node cells, sampled before intestinal transplant. All receptors derive from a human donor who received an intestinal transplant. Both conserved end residues are part of each CDR3. Fields, in order: clone size, D gene, J gene, V gene, CDR3 protein, CDR3 DNA. A D gene is named only where the DNA matches it firmly. Rows give clone size only sometimes, using once, few, many, or a class for an expanded clone.

clone size: -; D gene: -; J gene: TRBJ1-2; V gene: TRBV5-1; CDR3 protein: CASSLGDDYGYTF; CDR3 DNA: TGCGCCAGCAGCTTGGGAGATGACTATGGCTACACCTTC
clone size: -; D gene: -; J gene: TRBJ1-5; V gene: TRBV6-1; CDR3 protein: CASSPGTDSNQPQHF; CDR3 DNA: TGTGCCAGCAGCCCTGGGACGGATAGCAATCAGCCCCAGCATTTT
clone size: -; D gene: -; J gene: TRBJ1-1; V gene: TRBV7-2; CDR3 protein: CASSLFIGNTEAFF; CDR3 DNA: TGTGCCAGCAGCTTATTTATTGGAAACACTGAAGCTTTCTTT
clone size: -; D gene: -; J gene: TRBJ2-7; V gene: TRBV7-9; CDR3 protein: CASSLGGTGIPYEQYF; CDR3 DNA: TGTGCCAGCAGCTTAGGAGGAACAGGGATCCCCTACGAGCAGTACTTC
clone size: -; D gene: TRBD1; J gene: TRBJ2-1; V gene: TRBV6-6; CDR3 protein: CASVRGNGNEQFF; CDR3 DNA: TGTGCCAGTGTCAGGGGGAATGGTAATGAGCAGTTCTTC
clone size: -; D gene: TRBD1; J gene: TRBJ2-7; V gene: TRBV12-5; CDR3 protein: CANNLRGWSYEQYF; CDR3 DNA: TGTGCTAATAATCTCAGGGGGTGGTCCTACGAGCAGTACTTC
clone size: few; D gene: -; J gene: TRBJ1-5; V gene: TRBV19; CDR3 protein: CASSIDSYSNQPQHF; CDR3 DNA: TGTGCCAGTAGTATTGACAGCTATAGCAATCAGCCCCAGCATTTT
clone size: -; D gene: -; J gene: TRBJ1-1; V gene: TRBV28; CDR3 protein: CASSPPFTEAFF; CDR3 DNA: TGTGCCAGCAGCCCCCCTTTCACTGAAGCTTTCTTT
clone size: -; D gene: TRBD2; J gene: TRBJ2-2; V gene: TRBV19; CDR3 protein: CASSTPGLVNTGELFF; CDR3 DNA: TGTGCCAGTAGTACCCCGGGACTAGTAAACACCGGGGAGCTGTTTTTT
clone size: -; D gene: -; J gene: TRBJ1-4; V gene: TRBV9; CDR3 protein: CASSPYRLINEKLFF; CDR3 DNA: TGTGCCAGCAGCCCCTACAGGTTGATTAATGAAAAACTGTTTTTT
clone size: -; D gene: -; J gene: TRBJ2-7; V gene: TRBV5-4; CDR3 protein: CASSLGAVYEQYF; CDR3 DNA: TGTGCCAGCAGCTTGGGGGCTGTCTACGAGCAGTACTTC
clone size: -; D gene: -; J gene: TRBJ1-1; V gene: TRBV5-4; CDR3 protein: CASSPTGLSTEAFF; CDR3 DNA: TGTGCCAGCAGCCCAACAGGGTTGAGCACTGAAGCTTTCTTT
clone size: -; D gene: -; J gene: TRBJ1-5; V gene: TRBV6-1; CDR3 protein: CANLNTGYSNQPQHF; CDR3 DNA: TGTGCCAACTTAAATACGGGATATAGCAATCAGCCCCAGCATTTT
clone size: -; D gene: TRBD2; J gene: TRBJ2-7; V gene: TRBV6-6; CDR3 protein: CASSPSGGGYEQYF; CDR3 DNA: TGTGCCAGCAGCCCTTCGGGAGGGGGGTACGAGCAGTACTTC
clone size: -; D gene: -; J gene: TRBJ2-7; V gene: TRBV14; CDR3 protein: CASSRDSLRFNEQYF; CDR3 DNA: TGTGCCAGCAGCCGGGACTCACTAAGGTTCAACGAGCAGTACTTC
clone size: -; D gene: -; J gene: TRBJ2-7; V gene: TRBV4-1; CDR3 protein: CASSHPGRSPTYEQYF; CDR3 DNA: TGCGCCAGCAGCCACCCAGGGAGGTCTCCTACCTACGAGCAGTACTTC
clone size: once; D gene: TRBD1; J gene: TRBJ2-7; V gene: TRBV9; CDR3 protein: CASAPGQGIGEQYF; CDR3 DNA: TGTGCCAGCGCACCGGGACAGGGGATTGGCGAGCAGTACTTC
clone size: once; D gene: TRBD2; J gene: TRBJ2-5; V gene: TRBV28; CDR3 protein: CASREGLAPRDQYF; CDR3 DNA: TGTGCCAGCAGGGAGGGACTAGCGCCTCGGGACCAGTACTTC
clone size: -; D gene: -; J gene: TRBJ2-1; V gene: TRBV25-1; CDR3 protein: CASSAEHEQFF; CDR3 DNA: TGTGCCAGCAGTGCCGAGCATGAGCAGTTCTTC
clone size: -; D gene: -; J gene: TRBJ2-5; V gene: TRBV4-1; CDR3 protein: CASRRTSLEETQYF; CDR3 DNA: TGCGCCAGCAGACGGACCTCACTGGAAGAGACCCAGTACTTC
clone size: -; D gene: -; J gene: TRBJ1-6; V gene: TRBV30; CDR3 protein: CAWSVGGNSPLHF; CDR3 DNA: TGTGCCTGGAGTGTGGGGGGGAATTCACCCCTCCACTTT
clone size: -; D gene: TRBD2; J gene: TRBJ2-7; V gene: TRBV30; CDR3 protein: CAWRVPGLAGTYEQYF; CDR3 DNA: TGTGCCTGGAGAGTGCCGGGACTAGCGGGCACCTACGAGCAGTACTTC
clone size: -; D gene: -; J gene: TRBJ1-4; V gene: TRBV19; CDR3 protein: CASSIGRRTKNEKLFF; CDR3 DNA: TGTGCCAGTAGTATAGGACGTAGGACAAAGAATGAAAAACTGTTTTTT
clone size: once; D gene: TRBD1; J gene: TRBJ2-7; V gene: TRBV19; CDR3 protein: CASSGRTGDYEQYF; CDR3 DNA: TGTGCCAGTAGTGGGCGGACAGGGGACTACGAGCAGTACTTC
clone size: -; D gene: -; J gene: TRBJ1-5; V gene: TRBV6-1; CDR3 protein: CASSDGGGASQPQHF; CDR3 DNA: TGTGCCAGCAGTGACGGTGGGGGGGCGAGTCAGCCCCAGCATTTT
clone size: -; D gene: -; J gene: TRBJ1-1; V gene: TRBV7-2; CDR3 protein: CASSQSWVVTEAFF; CDR3 DNA: TGTGCCAGCAGCCAATCATGGGTTGTAACTGAAGCTTTCTTT
clone size: -; D gene: TRBD1; J gene: TRBJ1-1; V gene: TRBV28; CDR3 protein: CASSLGTAWNTEAFF; CDR3 DNA: TGTGCCAGCAGTTTGGGGACAGCCTGGAACACTGAAGCTTTCTTT
clone size: -; D gene: -; J gene: TRBJ1-3; V gene: TRBV19; CDR3 protein: CASPLLGTGGSGNTIYF; CDR3 DNA: TGTGCCAGTCCACTCCTGGGGACGGGGGGCTCTGGAAACACCATATATTTT
clone size: -; D gene: -; J gene: TRBJ1-2; V gene: TRBV5-6; CDR3 protein: CASSFGGGYGYTF; CDR3 DNA: TGTGCCAGCAGCTTCGGGGGCGGCTATGGCTACACCTTC
clone size: -; D gene: TRBD1; J gene: TRBJ1-2; V gene: TRBV7-3; CDR3 protein: CASSLTTGMDYGYTF; CDR3 DNA: TGTGCCAGCAGCTTAACGACAGGGATGGACTATGGCTACACCTTC
clone size: -; D gene: TRBD1; J gene: TRBJ1-6; V gene: TRBV27; CDR3 protein: CASSPGQGSSYNSPLHF; CDR3 DNA: TGTGCCAGCAGTCCCGGACAGGGTAGCTCCTATAATTCACCCCTCCACTTT